The 22 T cell receptor beta chains in this list originate from one sample, sequenced in a study of neurological immune-mediated disorders. In TCRdb, the 5' RACE reads were re-called with MiXCR into one record per CDR3 protein. The table includes 66,000 or so distinct CDR3 sequences, around 5% detected once. Sequenced material: PBMCs. Every receptor here comes from a woman between 25 and 40 years old with multiple sclerosis.

This clonotype was counted at least ten times. J is TRBJ2-7 and V is TRBV28, with D possibly being TRBD1 or TRBD2 (5 bases each). Germline V CDR1 and CDR2: MDHEN, SYDVKM. Trimming removed 7 bases at V and 4 bases at J, with 14 bases between. This CDR3 has 13 residues. The CDR3 sequence is CASTTLGVYEQYF. The CDR3 DNA reads TGTGCCAGCACCACCTTGGGGGTGTACGAGCAGTACTTC.

The table lists this clonotype with many counts. The rearrangement joins TRBV20-1 to TRBJ1-2; a weak D match, TRBD1 (6 bases). V lost 0 bases to trimming and J lost 0 bases, with 14 bases between them. The CDR3 runs 16 residues. CDR1 and CDR2 from the germline V gene are DFQATT and SNEGSKA (reference sequence). The CDR3 sequence: CSARDPTQGPNYGYTF. In DNA form, the CDR3 reads TGCAGTGCTAGAGATCCTACACAGGGACCTAACTATGGCTACACCTTC.

This clonotype was picked up many times. The gene calls are TRBV7-9 and TRBJ1-2; D is unclear. This CDR3 is 11 amino acids long. Germline-derived CDR1 and CDR2 are SEHNR and FQNEAQ (reference sequence). Deletions cut 1 base from V and 7 bases from J, with 4 bases between. DNA of the CDR3: TGTGCCAGCAGCTTAGGGGGTGGCTACACCTTC. This gives the protein CASSLGGGYTF.

This clonotype was found many times. The chain carries TRBV9 and TRBJ2-1; D is perhaps TRBD1 or TRBD2 (5 bases each). CDR1 is SGDLS, CDR2 YYNGEE, per germline. The CDR3 loop spans 15 amino acids. The V end was cut by 0 bases, the J end by 8 bases, with 15 bases between. CDR3 region: CASSVESGRLYEQFF. DNA of the CDR3: TGTGCCAGCAGCGTAGAGTCAGGGAGATTGTATGAGCAGTTCTTC. The entire variable domain, with the rest obtained from reference TRBV9 and TRBJ2-1, is as follows: DSGVTQTPKHLITATGQRVTLRCSPRSGDLSVYWYQQSLDQGLQFLIQYYNGEERAKGNILERFSAQQFPDLHSELNLSSLELGDSALYFCASSVESGRLYEQFFGPGTRLTVL.

This clonotype was counted between two and nine times. The V and J genes are TRBV29-1 and TRBJ1-1; TRBD1 matches at 9 bases. The junction had 7 bases not matched to a gene; V was cut back by 1 base and J by 10 bases. The CDR3 has 13 residues. In germline, CDR1 is SQVTM, CDR2 ANQGSEA. CDR3 region: CSVEVPGQGRAFF. DNA for the CDR3: TGCAGCGTTGAAGTTCCGGGACAGGGAAGAGCTTTCTTT.

This clonotype was observed many times. The chain has TRBV20-1 and TRBJ1-6, with 8 positions matching TRBD1. CDR3 size: 16 residues. CDR1 is DFQATT and CDR2 is SNEGSKA in the germline V gene (reference sequence). V was pared by 3 bases and J by 5 bases, with 9 bases of the junction left unmatched. In nucleotides, the CDR3 is TGCAGTGCTAGCAGGCTGCAGGGGGCGGATAATTCACCCCTCCACTTT. Translating gives CSASRLQGADNSPLHF.

This clonotype was recorded at least ten times. One end of the junction varies from germline; a read error may be responsible. The chain links TRBV3-1 to TRBJ1-6, with 12 bases fitting TRBD1. The CDR3 runs to 14 residues. The germline V gene has CDR1 LGHDT and CDR2 YNNKEL (reference sequence). The CDR3 sequence: CASSHRDRGPPLNF. The CDR3 coding sequence is TGTGCCAGCAGCCACCGGGACAGGGGGCCACCCCTCAACTTT. The variable domain in full, completed from reference TRBV3-1 and TRBJ1-6, reads DTAVSQTPKYLVTQMGNDKSIKCEQNLGHDTMYWYKQDSKKFLKIMFSYNNKELIINETVPNRFSPKSPDKAHLNLHINSLELGDSAVYFCASSHRDRGPPLNFGNGTRLTVT.

There are many counts of this clonotype. The V gene is TRBV7-9, the J gene TRBJ2-7, with D perhaps TRBD2 (5 bases). Germline CDR1 SEHNR, CDR2 FQNEAQ (reference sequence). Trimming took off 5 bases at V and 0 bases at J, with 17 bases between the two ends. The CDR3 covers 16 residues. The CDR3 sequence: CASSTRTGLGSYEQYF. The CDR3 coding sequence is TGTGCCAGCAGCACTAGGACTGGTTTGGGCTCCTACGAGCAGTACTTC.

CDR3 DNA sequence: TGTGCCAGCAGCTCCGAGGCTTATGGCTACACCTTC. Protein: CASSSEAYGYTF. The rearrangement uses TRBV5-6 and TRBJ1-2; no reliable D call. The CDR3 covers 12 residues. Germline-derived CDR1 and CDR2 are SGHDT and YYEEEE. V was trimmed by 3 bases and J by 5 bases, leaving 8 bases between them.

This clonotype has only a few counts. The chain links TRBV10-3 to TRBJ2-2, with D tentatively TRBD1 (5 bases). The length of the CDR3 is 13 residues. With 8 bases removed from V and 4 bases from J, the gap between germline ends came to 11 bases. CDR1 is ENHRY and CDR2 is SYGVKD in the germline V gene. The CDR3 here is CAIASDTTGELFF. In DNA, the CDR3 is TGTGCCATCGCGTCGGACACCACCGGGGAGCTGTTTTTT.

Worth noting for this clonotype: The junction shows a germline mismatch at one end, possibly a read error. The chain combines TRBV7-9 with TRBJ1-5; no firm D call. Germline V gene sequence: CDR1 SEHNR, CDR2 FQNEAQ (reference sequence). This CDR3 is 15 amino acids long. As DNA, the CDR3 is TGTGCCAGCAGCTTAGGCGGAGGAATCAATCAGCCCCAGAATTTT. Its translation: CASSLGGGINQPQNF.

This clonotype came up many times. V usage is TRBV20-1 and J usage is TRBJ2-7; TRBD1 matches 9 bases. The CDR3 runs to 15 residues. The ends lost 3 bases at V and 5 bases at J; junction bases unmatched: 11. The V gene's germline CDR1 is DFQATT and CDR2 SNEGSKA (reference sequence). The CDR3 is CSASSNRDRVHEQYF. The CDR3 DNA follows: TGCAGTGCTAGTTCAAACCGGGACAGGGTACACGAGCAGTACTTC.

This clonotype was counted only a few times. The chain carries TRBV7-9 and TRBJ1-4; a possible D gene is TRBD1 (6 bases). Trimming stripped 5 bases from V and 8 bases from J, with 21 bases between. CDR3 length equals 16 residues. Germline V lookup: CDR1 SEHNR, CDR2 FQNEAQ (reference sequence). CDR3 bases: TGTGCCAGCAGCCCTTACGGGACACATACTAGGGAAAAACTGTTTTTT. It is translated as CASSPYGTHTREKLFF.

This clonotype has at least ten counts. The CDR3 nucleotides read TGTGCCAGCAGTTGGGGGGGCGCGAGCAATCAGCCCCAGCATTTT. It is translated as CASSWGGASNQPQHF. The J gene is TRBJ1-5, the V gene TRBV12-3 or TRBV12-4, with D possibly matching TRBD1 (6 bases). The CDR3 contains 15 residues. With 4 bases removed from V and 1 base from J, the gap between germline ends came to 11 bases.

This chain links TRBV7-9 with TRBJ2-7; TRBD1 is a possible D gene (6 bases). The germline V gene encodes CDR1 SEHNR and CDR2 FQNEAQ (reference sequence). This CDR3 has 16 residues. Trimming removed 1 base at V and 0 bases at J, with 13 bases between. This CDR3 reads CASSLGGGKSSYEQYF. For the CDR3, the DNA is TGTGCCAGCAGCTTAGGAGGGGGTAAGAGCTCCTACGAGCAGTACTTC.

This clonotype was observed a few times. V gene TRBV3-1 combines with J gene TRBJ2-1, with TRBD2 identical over 10 bases. The germline V gene encodes CDR1 LGHDT and CDR2 YNNKEL (reference sequence). V shed 0 bases and J 8 bases; nucleotides not matched to a gene: 10. This CDR3 is 17 amino acids long. The CDR3 protein is CASSQERPGLAMDEQFF. For the CDR3, the DNA is TGTGCCAGCAGCCAAGAACGACCGGGACTAGCGATGGATGAGCAGTTCTTC.

This clonotype was detected ten times or more. The CDR3 reads CASSFSPGGTEAFF. The CDR3 nucleotides read TGTGCCAGCAGTTTTAGCCCCGGAGGCACTGAAGCTTTCTTT. J is TRBJ1-1 and V is TRBV12-3 or TRBV12-4; D is unresolved. The CDR3 sequence is 14 residues long. V lost 3 bases and J 4 bases, leaving 12 bases between the germline ends.

Remarks on this clonotype: The junction departs from the called germline gene at one end, perhaps through a read error. This chain's CDR3 is CASSPGRGPSPLNF. The DNA of the CDR3 is TGCGCCAGCAGCCCGGGCAGGGGGCCTTCACCCCTCAACTTT. The V call is TRBV4-1, the J call TRBJ1-6, with 8 bases matching TRBD1. Germline V gene data show CDR1 as MGHRA and CDR2 as YSYEKL. The length of the CDR3 is 14 residues.

This clonotype was seen only a few times. The chain employs TRBV5-1 and TRBJ1-1, with 8 bases fitting TRBD1. With V trimmed by 4 bases and J by 0 bases, 14 bases remained unmatched. Germline V gene sequence: CDR1 SGHRS, CDR2 YFSETQ. The CDR3 totals 18 residues. The CDR3: CASSLVDRVTMMNTEAFF. CDR3 nucleotide sequence: TGCGCCAGCAGCCTAGTGGACAGGGTTACCATGATGAACACTGAAGCTTTCTTT.

V is TRBV29-1 and J is TRBJ1-2, with unresolved D. There are 15 residues in the CDR3. CDR1 and CDR2 from the germline V gene are SQVTM and ANQGSEA. Trimming left V 5 bases short and J 6 bases short, with 22 bases between. The CDR3 DNA reads TGCAGCGTTCCTATTAATGTAGGTACCCCGGATGGCTACACCTTC. It specifies CSVPINVGTPDGYTF.

This rearrangement joins TRBV18 to TRBJ1-5; D may be TRBD1 (5 bases). Germline lookup yields CDR1 KGHSH and CDR2 LQKENI. The CDR3 is 14 residues long. Trimming pared 5 bases from V and 2 bases from J, leaving 10 bases between. The CDR3, as DNA: TGTGCCAGCTCATCGGGGGGGGGCAATCAGCCCCAGCATTTT. It codes for CASSSGGGNQPQHF.

The sample holds many counts of this clonotype. The V and J genes are TRBV11-1 and TRBJ2-5; 9 nucleotides agree with TRBD1. This CDR3 region has 15 residues. J was trimmed by 5 bases and V by 5 bases; bases with no gene match: 9. CDR1 and CDR2 (germline): SGHAT, FQDESV (reference sequence). The CDR3 is CASSVRDRAGETQYF. The CDR3 nucleotides read TGTGCCAGCAGCGTCCGGGACAGGGCCGGGGAGACCCAGTACTTC.